A selection of T cell receptor beta chains follows, all from one sample in a study of technical replicates of blood from several donors. Sequencing was performed with immunoSEQ multiplex PCR; in TCRdb, only in-frame clones are kept and a portion is missing. Among 60,000 to 90,000 clones listed, approximately 96% were seen once. The specimen was T cells isolated from PBMCs. The origin of the receptors is a human donor in good health. Both conserved end residues are part of each CDR3. The D gene is left open where the match is weak. Size is omitted from some rows. Given values are once, few, many or a class for expanded clones.

TRBJ2-5 TRBV4-1 - - 18 TGCGCCAGCAGCCCAAGAGTGCTTGTTTCAGGGCCCCAAGAGACCCAGTACTTC CASSPRVLVSGPQETQYF
TRBJ1-2 TRBV10-3 - - 13 TGTGCCATCAGTGGTACAGCAGGGTCTGGCTACACCTTC CAISGTAGSGYTF
TRBJ2-1 TRBV25-1 TRBD1 - 13 TGTGCCAGCAGGGGGACAGGGGAAGGGGAGCAGTTCTTC CASRGTGEGEQFF
TRBJ1-2 TRBV28 TRBD1 - 14 TGTGCCACCTCCCTCGGACAGGGGGCTCGTGGCTACACCTTC CATSLGQGARGYTF
TRBJ2-1 TRBV4-1 TRBD2 - 15 TGCGCCAGCAGCCCCTTAAGGGGAGGGCCCTATGAGCAGTTCTTC CASSPLRGGPYEQFF
TRBJ1-1 TRBV29-1 TRBD1 - 13 TGCAGCGTTACAGGGGCGGGAAACACTGAAGCTTTCTTT CSVTGAGNTEAFF
TRBJ1-1 TRBV30 - - 16 TGTGCCTGGAGGGCCCGGATGAGTAGCATGAACACTGAAGCTTTCTTT CAWRARMSSMNTEAFF
TRBJ1-1 TRBV5-1 - - 15 TGCGCCAGCAGCTTGGCGGGAGTTTTCAACACTGAAGCTTTCTTT CASSLAGVFNTEAFF
TRBJ2-7 TRBV30 TRBD2 - 15 TGTGCCGGGGGGTGGCCCAGCACCGGGACTAGAAGTCTGTACTTC CAGGWPSTGTRSLYF
TRBJ1-3 TRBV2 - - 14 TGTGCCAGCAGTGACAGTAACTCTGGAAACACCATATATTTT CASSDSNSGNTIYF
TRBJ2-5 TRBV4-2 - - 15 TGTGCCAGCAGCCAAGTTCAGGGGATAAGCGAGACCCAGTACTTC CASSQVQGISETQYF
TRBJ2-2 TRBV18 TRBD2 - 16 TGTGCCAGCTCACCCGTCGGGACTAGCGGCATCGGGGAGCTGTTTTTT CASSPVGTSGIGELFF
TRBJ2-1 TRBV9 - - 17 TGTGCCAGCAGCGTAGTGGCTAGCCGAGAAACCTACAATGAGCAGTTCTTC CASSVVASRETYNEQFF
TRBJ1-1 TRBV7-6 TRBD1 - 13 TGTGCCAGCAGCAGACAGGGGGTAACTGAAGCTTTCTTT CASSRQGVTEAFF
TRBJ2-7 TRBV28 TRBD2 - 16 TGTGCCAGCAGTTTAGGGGGACTAGCGGGATCTTACGAGCAGTACTTC CASSLGGLAGSYEQYF
TRBJ1-5 TRBV29-1 - - 17 TGCAGCGTTGATGGGGCGCGGGGGGTTAGTAGCAATCAGCCCCAGCATTTT CSVDGARGVSSNQPQHF
TRBJ2-7 TRBV7-3 TRBD1 - 18 TGTGCCAGCAGCCCAACCCCGACAGGGTCAGGGAACTTCTACGAGCAGTACTTC CASSPTPTGSGNFYEQYF
TRBJ1-4 TRBV5-8 - - 16 TGTGCCAGCAGCTTGGTTACGACAGCCGGTAATGAAAAACTGTTTTTT CASSLVTTAGNEKLFF
TRBJ2-2 TRBV28 TRBD1 - 16 TGTGCCAGCAGTTTACACTCACAGGGGGGCACCGGGGAGCTGTTTTTT CASSLHSQGGTGELFF
TRBJ2-1 TRBV7-9 - - 14 TGTGCCAGCATTATAACGGAGTCAGACAATGAGCAGTTCTTC CASIITESDNEQFF
TRBJ2-7 TRBV14 TRBD1 - 14 TGTGCCAGCAGTTCACTAGGGACAGTTTACGAGCAGTACTTC CASSSLGTVYEQYF
TRBJ2-7 TRBV1 - - 16 TGCACCAGCAGCCAAGATCTTGACAGCCCAGACTACGAGCAGTACTTC CTSSQDLDSPDYEQYF
TRBJ2-1 TRBV13 - - 16 TGTGCCAGCAGCTTAGGCGTCGGGAAGTACTACAATGAGCAGTTCTTC CASSLGVGKYYNEQFF
TRBJ2-7 TRBV4-1 - - 15 TGCGCCAGCAGCCTCGTCGGGACTGGAGCCTACGAGCAGTACTTC CASSLVGTGAYEQYF
TRBJ2-5 TRBV27 TRBD2 - 14 TGTGCCAGCAGTTTATCCGCAGCGGGAGGGCCCCAGTACTTC CASSLSAAGGPQYF
TRBJ2-1 TRBV7-2 - - 14 TGTGCCAGCAGCTTTGGGAGCTCCTACAATGAGCAGTTCTTC CASSFGSSYNEQFF
TRBJ2-7 TRBV6-5 - - 11 TGTGCCAGCACCTCTAGTTACGAGCAGTACTTC CASTSSYEQYF
TRBJ1-1 TRBV11-1 TRBD1 - 15 TGTGCCAGCAGCTCTGGGACAGGGCTTAGGACTGAAGCTTTCTTT CASSSGTGLRTEAFF
TRBJ2-5 TRBV6-1 - once 15 TGTGCCAGCAGTGATTCTTCGGGGGTGGGAGAGACCCAGTACTTC CASSDSSGVGETQYF
TRBJ2-2 TRBV2 TRBD1 - 15 TGTGCCAGCAGTCAGACAGGGGCGAACACCGGGGAGCTGTTTTTT CASSQTGANTGELFF
TRBJ2-7 TRBV2 - - 12 TGTGCCAGCACGGAGCAGTACTACGAGCAGTACTTC CASTEQYYEQYF
TRBJ1-1 TRBV5-6 - - 12 TGTGCCAGCAGGGAGCAGAACACTGAAGCTTTCTTT CASREQNTEAFF
TRBJ2-7 TRBV5-1 TRBD1 - 13 TGCGCCAGCAGCGCAGGACAGGGGAACGAGCAGTACTTC CASSAGQGNEQYF